What follows are 25 T cell receptor beta chains derived from one specimen sequenced in a study of blood T cell repertoires in COVID-19. Libraries were prepared by immunoSEQ multiplex PCR; TCRdb keeps only in-frame clonotypes and omits some of them. The table has more than 100,000 clones, 88% seen once. Source material: peripheral blood. Receptors were obtained from a man aged 65 to 85 with active COVID-19.

The CDR3 sequence is CASSLERQGTVFF. CDR3 DNA: TGTGCCAGCAGTTTGGAAAGACAGGGAACAGTATTTTTT. This chain connects TRBV6-6 to TRBJ1-4; 7 bases line up with TRBD1. Germline CDR1 is MNHNY and CDR2 is SVGAGI (reference sequence). The V and J ends lost 4 bases and 17 bases, in that order; junction bases with no gene match: 13. The length of the CDR3 is 13 residues.

The chain has TRBV19 and TRBJ2-2; D is perhaps TRBD1 (6 bases). Germline CDR1 and CDR2: LNHDA and SQIVND (reference sequence). The CDR3 sequence is 14 residues long. V lost 4 bases, J lost 3 bases, and 9 bases lay in between. The CDR3 is CASSKQGDTGELFF. The CDR3 DNA is TGTGCCAGTAGTAAACAGGGTGACACCGGGGAGCTGTTTTTT.

As DNA, the CDR3 is TGTGCCAGCAGCTTGAAGCGGGAGGCCCCCCCCTACGAGCAGTACTTC. It specifies CASSLKREAPPYEQYF. J is TRBJ2-7 and V is TRBV13; 9 bases line up with TRBD2. Germline V gives CDR1 PRHDT, CDR2 FYEKMQ (reference sequence). V trimming: 3 bases; J trimming: 2 bases; junction bases outside the gene matches: 8. The CDR3 consists of 16 residues.

In its sample, this clone was seen a few times. V and J are TRBV2 and TRBJ2-7; D might be TRBD2 (6 bases). Germline V CDR1 and CDR2: SNHLY, FYNNEI. V lost 1 base and J lost 0, with 10 bases in between. The CDR3 sequence is 15 residues long. This CDR3 is CASSEERGTSYEQYF. The DNA for the CDR3 is TGTGCCAGCAGTGAAGAACGGGGGACCTCCTACGAGCAGTACTTC.

This clone has just a few counts. The chain combines TRBV27 with TRBJ2-7, with D tentatively TRBD1 (5 bases). Germline V lookup: CDR1 MNHEY, CDR2 SMNVEV (reference sequence). The CDR3 length is 14 residues. V dropped 0 bases and J dropped 2 bases, with 8 bases sitting between them. CDR3 sequence: CASSLSGQPYEQYF. The CDR3 DNA reads TGTGCCAGCAGTTTATCGGGGCAGCCCTACGAGCAGTACTTC.

This rearrangement joins TRBV28 to TRBJ1-3; D remains unclear. The V end was cut by 4 bases, the J end by 0 bases, with 16 bases between. The CDR3 contains 17 residues. Germline V gives CDR1 MDHEN, CDR2 SYDVKM. Here the CDR3 reads CASSYIRRGYSGNTIYF. The DNA of the CDR3 is TGTGCCAGCAGTTACATAAGGCGCGGGTACTCTGGAAACACCATATATTTT.

This chain uses TRBV19 with TRBJ2-5, with 7 bases matching TRBD2. Unmatched junction bases numbered 4, after V lost 4 bases and J lost 5 bases. The CDR3 runs 13 residues. Germline assignment: CDR1 LNHDA and CDR2 SQIVND (reference sequence). CDR3 loop: CASSTTRGETQYF. In nucleotides, the CDR3 is TGTGCCAGTAGTACTACGCGGGGGGAGACCCAGTACTTC.

This chain links TRBV7-6 with TRBJ2-3; 12 bases match TRBD2. The CDR3 has 17 residues. Germline loops: CDR1 SGHVS, CDR2 FNYEAQ. V gave up 4 bases and J gave up 2 bases; unmatched junction bases: 7. CDR3 nucleotides: TGTGCCAGCAGCTGGGGCCGGACTAGCGGGAACACAGATACGCAGTATTTT. This sequence encodes CASSWGRTSGNTDTQYF.

The chain couples TRBV5-1 to TRBJ1-1; tentative D call: TRBD1 (6 bases). Germline CDR1 SGHRS, CDR2 YFSETQ. The CDR3 totals 13 residues. The germline V and J ends were trimmed by 2 bases and 6 bases, with 11 bases remaining between them. The CDR3 DNA reads as TGCGCCAGCAGCTTCCAGGGGCTACCTGAAGCTTTCTTT. Translated, it gives CASSFQGLPEAFF.

V usage is TRBV18 and J usage is TRBJ2-3; 8 bases align to TRBD1. Germline lookup yields CDR1 KGHSH and CDR2 LQKENI. V lost 1 base to trimming and J lost 0 bases; unmatched junction nucleotides: 0. The CDR3 is 15 amino acids. CDR3 region: CASSPRQGSTDTQYF. CDR3 sequence (DNA): TGTGCCAGCTCACCACGACAGGGGAGCACAGATACGCAGTATTTT.

J is TRBJ2-7 and V is TRBV10-3; 16 bases are a match to TRBD2. Germline CDR1 ENHRY, CDR2 SYGVKD. The CDR3 spans 14 residues. Trimming cost V 10 bases and J 7 bases; bases outside gene matches: 7. CDR3 coding DNA: TGTGCCACCGCCGGGACTAGCGGGGGGGAAGAGCAGTACTTC. Its protein product is CATAGTSGGEEQYF.

CDR3 amino acids: CASKPAAGEVYNEQFF. The CDR3 nucleotides are TGTGCCAGCAAACCGGCCGCGGGAGAGGTCTACAATGAGCAGTTCTTC. The chain combines TRBV7-3 with TRBJ2-1, with 7 bases aligning to TRBD2. CDR1 is SGHTA and CDR2 is FQGTGA in the germline V gene. CDR3 length equals 16 residues. V gave up 7 bases and J gave up 3 bases; unmatched junction bases: 12. The entire variable domain, with the rest obtained from reference TRBV7-3 and TRBJ2-1, is as follows: GAGVSQTPSNKVTEKGKYVELRCDPISGHTALYWYRQSLGQGPEFLIYFQGTGAADDSGLPNDRFFAVRPEGSVSTLKIQRTERGDSAVYLCASKPAAGEVYNEQFFGPGTRLTVL.

This clone has just a few counts. The gene calls are TRBV5-1 and TRBJ2-1; 10 bases match TRBD2. V lost 3 bases and J lost 2; bases outside the gene matches: 5. This CDR3 has 16 amino acids. Germline V gives CDR1 SGHRS, CDR2 YFSETQ. The CDR3 loop reads CASSSKSGRAYNEQFF. The CDR3 DNA reads as TGCGCCAGCAGCTCAAAAAGCGGGAGGGCCTACAATGAGCAGTTCTTC.

The chain combines TRBV4-3 with TRBJ2-2; a possible D gene is TRBD1 (6 bases). Trimming left V 2 bases short and J 3 bases short, with 7 bases between. This CDR3 region has 14 residues. CDR1 LGHNA and CDR2 YSLEER come from the germline V gene. CDR3 sequence: CASSQWTDTGELFF. The CDR3 DNA is TGCGCCAGCAGCCAATGGACAGACACCGGGGAGCTGTTTTTT.

V gene TRBV19 combines with J gene TRBJ2-1; 8 bases agree with TRBD2. This CDR3 spans 15 amino acids. The trim removed 6 bases at V and 6 bases at J, leaving 10 bases unmatched. Looked up from germline, CDR1 is LNHDA and CDR2 is SQIVND (reference sequence). The CDR3, as DNA: TGTGCCAGTAGGGGCGGGACTAGATTAGGCAATGAGCAGTTCTTC. The encoded protein is CASRGGTRLGNEQFF.

This chain links TRBV4-1 with TRBJ2-3, with 15 bases lining up with TRBD2. This CDR3 spans 17 amino acids. With 0 bases clipped from V and 6 bases from J, the junction kept 4 bases outside the gene matches. From germline, CDR1 is MGHRA and CDR2 YSYEKL. CDR3 nucleotide sequence: TGCGCCAGCAGCCAAGAAGGACTAGCGGGAGGGGTGGATACGCAGTATTTT. It yields the protein CASSQEGLAGGVDTQYF.

V is TRBV18 and J is TRBJ1-5, with a weak D call TRBD1 (5 bases). CDR3 length: 16 residues. V lost 1 base and J lost 2, with 12 bases in between. Germline CDR1 KGHSH, CDR2 LQKENI. The CDR3 here is CASSPQWGDGNQPQHF. In nucleotides, the CDR3 is TGTGCCAGCTCACCACAATGGGGGGACGGCAATCAGCCCCAGCATTTT.

The chain has TRBV27 and TRBJ2-7; the match to TRBD2 covers 8 bases. From germline, CDR1 is MNHEY and CDR2 SMNVEV (reference sequence). This CDR3 has 15 amino acids. The V and J ends lost 4 bases and 0 bases, in that order; junction bases with no gene match: 5. The CDR3: CASSSTSEGSYEQYF. Written as DNA, the CDR3 is TGTGCCAGCAGTTCGACTAGCGAGGGCTCCTACGAGCAGTACTTC.

This chain links TRBV28 with TRBJ2-1, with 10 positions matching TRBD2. Germline CDR1 reads MDHEN; CDR2 reads SYDVKM. The CDR3 covers 15 residues. Trimming at V came to 6 bases and at J to 1 base, leaving 3 bases not matched to a gene. CDR3 region: CASSSSGRSYNEQFF. The CDR3 DNA reads TGTGCCAGCAGCTCTAGCGGGAGATCCTACAATGAGCAGTTCTTC.

The rearrangement joins TRBV19 to TRBJ2-3; 7 bases map to TRBD1. Germline V gene lookup returns CDR1 LNHDA and CDR2 SQIVND (reference sequence). The CDR3 loop spans 16 amino acids. V gave up 3 bases and J gave up 4 bases; unmatched junction bases: 10. CDR3 in amino acids: CASSISRDRAADTQYF. The CDR3 bases are TGTGCCAGTAGTATCTCCCGCGACAGGGCAGCAGATACGCAGTATTTT.

CDR3: CASSLTTGTAFYEQYF. For the CDR3, the DNA is TGTGCCAGCAGCCTTACTACCGGGACAGCCTTTTACGAGCAGTACTTC. V and J are TRBV6-6 and TRBJ2-7; 7 nucleotides match TRBD1. This CDR3 spans 16 amino acids. Germline V gene sequence: CDR1 MNHNY, CDR2 SVGAGI (reference sequence). Losses at the gene ends were 6 bases for V and 4 bases for J; bases not matched to a gene: 15.

The chain employs TRBV6-5 and TRBJ1-5; 8 nucleotides match TRBD1. V was clipped by 5 bases and J by 2 bases; unmatched bases: 5. Germline values: CDR1 MNHEY, CDR2 SVGAGI. The CDR3 sequence is 15 residues long. CDR3 DNA sequence: TGTGCCAGCAGTAGCAGGGGGCTGGGCAATCAGCCCCAGCATTTT. Its translation: CASSSRGLGNQPQHF.

V usage is TRBV28 and J usage is TRBJ1-3, with TRBD1 as a possible D gene (6 bases). V was shortened by 6 bases and J by 2 bases, with 23 bases between the two germline ends. Germline V lookup: CDR1 MDHEN, CDR2 SYDVKM. CDR3 size: 18 residues. CDR3 amino acids: CASSQPLNRVTTGNTIYF. The CDR3 DNA sequence: TGTGCCAGCAGCCAACCCCTAAACAGGGTAACTACTGGAAACACCATATATTTT.

The chain joins TRBV2 to TRBJ2-5; TRBD1 might be the D (6 bases). V was shortened by 4 bases and J by 2 bases, with 11 bases between the two germline ends. CDR1 SNHLY and CDR2 FYNNEI come from the germline V gene. This CDR3 is built from 14 residues. CDR3 in amino acids: CASSVQGKQETQYF. The CDR3 bases are TGTGCCAGCAGTGTACAGGGCAAACAAGAGACCCAGTACTTC.

This clone appeared a single time. The genes are TRBV27 and TRBJ1-1; no reliable D call. Germline V lookup: CDR1 MNHEY, CDR2 SMNVEV (reference sequence). This CDR3 contains 15 residues. The V end lost 6 bases, the J end lost 1 base, and 15 bases lay between the germline ends. The CDR3 sequence is CASSSGSSGNTEAFF. The CDR3 DNA reads as TGTGCCAGCAGCTCCGGGAGCAGTGGGAACACTGAAGCTTTCTTT.